This T cell receptor (beta chain) was retrieved from a study of blood T cell repertoires in COVID-19 (TCRdb year 2020). For the study in its entirety: Collaborator samples came from the United States, Italy and Spain and covered acute and convalescent phases of COVID-19. Sample metadata almost always included a de-identified subject ID, COVID-19 status, age in years and sex. The samples were drawn from two sources: the first 160 participants of the ongoing ImmuneRACE study, and over 950 subjects contributed by 6 global collaborators. The repertoires were made available in a free public database intended to serve as a resource for research on the immune response to SARS-CoV-2. Deeply sampled blood TCRbeta repertoires from subjects exposed to, actively infected with, or recovered from COVID-19 were included in the dataset. The prospective study material was composed of cDNA or gDNA derived from T cells, B-cell-depleted T cells, or PBMCs. Where HLA class I and class II types were available, the types were taken from metadata supplied by the sample provider, not from assay-based typing. What the authors observed across the whole study: Clinical and demographic metadata were provided uncurated, with the amount varying by source and participant.

As to this clone: The specificity of this receptor is unknown. No much larger clonotype is one base removed from it; base qualities were not supplied.

Based on the germline V gene, the CDR1 and CDR2 sequences are SGHAT and FQNNGV. Deletion took 5 bases off V and 5 bases off J, with a span of 19 bases between the germline ends. Its CDR3 holds 16 amino acids, cysteine through phenylalanine. CDR3 DNA is the only sequence kept; it has 48 bases, read in frame from the first base. The immunoSEQ Assay, a bias-controlled multiplex PCR, was used to amplify TCRbeta CDR3 regions from genomic DNA. In the original analysis: The number of nucleated cells in each sample was estimated by amplification of reference gene primers within the assay. To quantify the absolute abundance of each unique TCRbeta CDR3 rearrangement, sequence reads were collapsed and filtered. Productive Simpson clonality was computed per sample as the square root of Simpson's diversity index over productive rearrangements. TCRdb stores this immuneACCESS table with in-frame sequences only. Part of the clones is absent; in the studies checked, under half of the shortfall reflects unresolved V genes, and no reason is known for the rest. That table is the source of V, J and clone size, and D and trimming were worked out from the DNA. For this sample there are 250,000 to 350,000 clones; under 90% appear just once. 2.9% of the sample goes to the ten largest clones.

At one collaborating source in Seattle, patients were enrolled during active infection and were followed longitudinally through the course of disease. The collaborating institutions used their own protocols to collect whole blood in K2EDTA tubes. For TCRbeta analysis, collaborator samples were shipped as frozen whole blood, as isolated PBMCs, or as DNA extracted from either sample type. This TCR derives from a woman aged 30 to 39 with COVID-19, enrolled during active disease. The V and J genes are TRBV11-2 and TRBJ2-1, with no confidently assigned D gene. The sequencing sample was made of peripheral blood. At the DNA level, the sequence is TGTGCCAGCAGCCTCCGACTGGCCGGAGCCCACAATGAGCAGTTCTTC. Translated, it reads CASSLRLAGAHNEQFF.